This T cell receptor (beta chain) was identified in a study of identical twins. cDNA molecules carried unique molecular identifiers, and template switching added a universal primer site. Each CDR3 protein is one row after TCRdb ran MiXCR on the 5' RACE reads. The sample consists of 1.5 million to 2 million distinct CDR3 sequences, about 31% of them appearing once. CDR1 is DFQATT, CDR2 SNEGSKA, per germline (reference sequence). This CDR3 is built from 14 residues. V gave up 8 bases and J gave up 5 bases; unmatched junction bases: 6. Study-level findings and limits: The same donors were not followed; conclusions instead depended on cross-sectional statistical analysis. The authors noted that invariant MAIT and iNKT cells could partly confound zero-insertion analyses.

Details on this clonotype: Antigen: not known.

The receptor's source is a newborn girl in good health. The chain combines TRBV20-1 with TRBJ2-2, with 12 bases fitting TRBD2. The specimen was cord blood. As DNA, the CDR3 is TGCAGTTCCCGACTAGCGGGAGAGACCGGGGAGCTGTTTTTT. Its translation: CSSRLAGETGELFF.